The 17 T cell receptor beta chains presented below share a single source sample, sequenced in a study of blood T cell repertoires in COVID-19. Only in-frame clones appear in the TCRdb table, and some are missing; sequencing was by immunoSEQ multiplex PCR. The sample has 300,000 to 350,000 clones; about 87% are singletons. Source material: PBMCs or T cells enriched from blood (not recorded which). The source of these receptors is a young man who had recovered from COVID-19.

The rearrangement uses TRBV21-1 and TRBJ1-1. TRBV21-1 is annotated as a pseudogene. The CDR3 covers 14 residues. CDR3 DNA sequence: TGTGCCAGCAGCAAAGAAGAGTTCATCACTGAAGCTTTCTTT. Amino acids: CASSKEEFITEAFF.

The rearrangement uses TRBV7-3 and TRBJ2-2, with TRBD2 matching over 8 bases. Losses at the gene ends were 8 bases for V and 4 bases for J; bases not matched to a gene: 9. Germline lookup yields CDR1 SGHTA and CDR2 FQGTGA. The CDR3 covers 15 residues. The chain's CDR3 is CASAPGGAGTGELFF. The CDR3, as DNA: TGTGCCAGCGCACCCGGGGGGGCGGGCACCGGGGAGCTGTTTTTT.

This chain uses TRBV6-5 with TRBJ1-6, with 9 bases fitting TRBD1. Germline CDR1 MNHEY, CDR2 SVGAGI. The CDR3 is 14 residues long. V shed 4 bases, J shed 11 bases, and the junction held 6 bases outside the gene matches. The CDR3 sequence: CASSSQGATTPLHF. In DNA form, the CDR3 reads TGTGCCAGCAGTTCACAGGGGGCGACGACACCCCTCCACTTT.

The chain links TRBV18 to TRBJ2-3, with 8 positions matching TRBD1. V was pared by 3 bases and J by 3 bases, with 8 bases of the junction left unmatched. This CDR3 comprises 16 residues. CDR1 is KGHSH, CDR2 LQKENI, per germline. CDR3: CASSPRTGQGTDTQYF. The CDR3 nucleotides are TGTGCCAGCTCACCTAGGACAGGGCAAGGGACAGATACGCAGTATTTT. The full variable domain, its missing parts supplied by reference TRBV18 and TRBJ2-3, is NAGVMQNPRHLVRRRGQEARLRCSPMKGHSHVYWYRQLPEEGLKFMVYLQKENIIDESGMPKERFSAEFPKEGPSILRIQQVVRGDSAAYFCASSPRTGQGTDTQYFGPGTRLTVL.

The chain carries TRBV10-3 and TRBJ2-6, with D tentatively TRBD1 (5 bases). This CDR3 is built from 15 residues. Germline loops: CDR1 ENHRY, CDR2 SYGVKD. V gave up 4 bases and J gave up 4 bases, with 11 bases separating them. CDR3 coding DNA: TGTGCCATCAGTGCTCAGGGTTTGGGGGCCAACGTCCTGACTTTC. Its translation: CAISAQGLGANVLTF.

The CDR3 sequence: CASSQDRTVYGYTF. CDR3 nucleotide sequence: TGTGCCAGCAGCCAAGATCGGACTGTCTATGGCTACACCTTC. The chain recombines TRBV3-1 (or the pseudogene TRBV3-2) with TRBJ1-2; D not certain. Between the trimmed V and J ends, which lost 0 bases and 4 bases, there was a span of 9 bases. CDR1 is LGHDT and CDR2 is YNNKEL in the germline V gene (reference sequence). The CDR3 has 14 amino acids.

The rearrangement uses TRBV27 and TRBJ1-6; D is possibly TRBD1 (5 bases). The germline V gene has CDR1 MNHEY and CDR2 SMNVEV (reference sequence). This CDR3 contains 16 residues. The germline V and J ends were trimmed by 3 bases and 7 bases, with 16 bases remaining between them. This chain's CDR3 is CASSFDGARGNSPLHF. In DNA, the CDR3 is TGTGCCAGCAGTTTTGATGGCGCAAGGGGAAATTCACCCCTCCACTTT.

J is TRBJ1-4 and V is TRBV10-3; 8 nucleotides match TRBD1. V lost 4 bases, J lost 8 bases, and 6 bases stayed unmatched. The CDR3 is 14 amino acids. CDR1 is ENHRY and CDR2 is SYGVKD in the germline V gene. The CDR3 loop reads CAISGQGKREKLFF. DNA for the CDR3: TGTGCCATCAGTGGACAGGGGAAGAGAGAAAAACTGTTTTTT.

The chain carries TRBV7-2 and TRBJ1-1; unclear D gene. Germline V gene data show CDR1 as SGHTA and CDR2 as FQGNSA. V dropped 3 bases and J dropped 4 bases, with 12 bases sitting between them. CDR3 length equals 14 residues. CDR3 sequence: CASSFVKGSTEAFF. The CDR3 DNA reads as TGTGCCAGCAGCTTCGTCAAAGGGAGCACTGAAGCTTTCTTT.

The CDR3 DNA follows: TGTGCCAGCAGCACTTTCGTTAGGAGCCCGTACAATGAGCAGTTCTTC. It yields the protein CASSTFVRSPYNEQFF. This chain uses TRBV13 with TRBJ2-1, with no clear D. V was clipped by 5 bases and J by 4 bases, with 18 bases between them. The CDR3 has 16 amino acids. Germline CDR1 and CDR2: PRHDT and FYEKMQ (reference sequence).

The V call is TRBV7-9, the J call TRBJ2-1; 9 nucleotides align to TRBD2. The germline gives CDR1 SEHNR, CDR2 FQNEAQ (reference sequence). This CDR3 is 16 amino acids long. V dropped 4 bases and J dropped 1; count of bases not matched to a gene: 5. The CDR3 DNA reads TGTGCCAGCAGCTCCAGCGGGGGGCGGTCCTACAATGAGCAGTTCTTC. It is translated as CASSSSGGRSYNEQFF.

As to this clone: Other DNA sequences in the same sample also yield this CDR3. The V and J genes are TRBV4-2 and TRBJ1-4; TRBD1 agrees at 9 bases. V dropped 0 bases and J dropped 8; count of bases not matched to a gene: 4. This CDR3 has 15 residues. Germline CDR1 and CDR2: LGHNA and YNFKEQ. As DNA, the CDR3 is TGTGCCAGCAGCCAAGATTTGGGGACAGGGGAAAAACTGTTTTTT. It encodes CASSQDLGTGEKLFF.

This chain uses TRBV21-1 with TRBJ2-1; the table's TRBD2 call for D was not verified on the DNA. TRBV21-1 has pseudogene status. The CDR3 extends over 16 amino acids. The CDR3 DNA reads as TGTGCCAGCAGCAAAGAGTGGCTAGCGGGGGCGAATGAGCAGTTCTTC. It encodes CASSKEWLAGANEQFF.

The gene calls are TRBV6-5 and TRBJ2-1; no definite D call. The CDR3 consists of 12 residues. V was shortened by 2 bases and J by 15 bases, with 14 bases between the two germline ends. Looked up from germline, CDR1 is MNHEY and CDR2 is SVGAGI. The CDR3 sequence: CASSYLGQNLFF. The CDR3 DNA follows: TGTGCCAGCAGTTACCTTGGGCAGAATCTGTTCTTC.

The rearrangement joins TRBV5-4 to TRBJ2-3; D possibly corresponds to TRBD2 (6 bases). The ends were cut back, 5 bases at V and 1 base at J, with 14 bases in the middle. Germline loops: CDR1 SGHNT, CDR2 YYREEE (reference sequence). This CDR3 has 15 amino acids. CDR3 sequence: CASRNLWGGTDTQYF. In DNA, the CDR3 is TGTGCCAGCAGGAACCTATGGGGGGGCACAGATACGCAGTATTTT.

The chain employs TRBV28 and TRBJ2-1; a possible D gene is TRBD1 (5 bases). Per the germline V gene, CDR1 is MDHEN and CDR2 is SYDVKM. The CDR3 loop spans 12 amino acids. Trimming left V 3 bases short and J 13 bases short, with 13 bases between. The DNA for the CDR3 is TGTGCCAGCAGTTTCCAACAAGGGGCCCAGTTCTTC. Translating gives CASSFQQGAQFF. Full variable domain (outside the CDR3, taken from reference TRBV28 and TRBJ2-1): DVKVTQSSRYLVKRTGEKVFLECVQDMDHENMFWYRQDPGLGLRLIYFSYDVKMKEKGDIPEGYSVSREKKERFSLILESASTNQTSMYLCASSFQQGAQFFGPGTRLTVL.

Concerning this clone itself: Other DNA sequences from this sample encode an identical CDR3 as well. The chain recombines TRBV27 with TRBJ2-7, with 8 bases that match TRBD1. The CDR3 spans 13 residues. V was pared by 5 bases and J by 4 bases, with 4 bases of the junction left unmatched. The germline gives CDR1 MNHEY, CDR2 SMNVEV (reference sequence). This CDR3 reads CASSTRTGYEQYF. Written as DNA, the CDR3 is TGTGCCAGCAGTACTCGGACAGGGTACGAGCAGTACTTC.